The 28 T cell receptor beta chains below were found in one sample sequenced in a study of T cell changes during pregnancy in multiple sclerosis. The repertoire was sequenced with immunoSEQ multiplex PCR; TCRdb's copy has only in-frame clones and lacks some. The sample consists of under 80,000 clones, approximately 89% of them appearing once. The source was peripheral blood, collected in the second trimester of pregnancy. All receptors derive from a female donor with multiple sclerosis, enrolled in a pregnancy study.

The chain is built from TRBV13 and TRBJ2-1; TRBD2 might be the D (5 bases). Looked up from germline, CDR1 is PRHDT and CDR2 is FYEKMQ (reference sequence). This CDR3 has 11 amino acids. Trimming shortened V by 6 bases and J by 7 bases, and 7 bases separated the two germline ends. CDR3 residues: CASREANEQFF. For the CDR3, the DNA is TGTGCCAGCAGGGAGGCGAATGAGCAGTTCTTC.

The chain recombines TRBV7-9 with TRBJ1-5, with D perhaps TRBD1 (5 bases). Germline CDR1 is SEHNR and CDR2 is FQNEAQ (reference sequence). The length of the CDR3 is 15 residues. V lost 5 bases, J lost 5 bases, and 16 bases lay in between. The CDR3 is CASSVGGGNYQPQHF. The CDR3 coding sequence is TGTGCCAGCAGCGTTGGGGGGGGGAACTATCAGCCCCAGCATTTT. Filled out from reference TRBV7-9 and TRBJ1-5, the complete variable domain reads DTGVSQNPRHKITKRGQNVTFRCDPISEHNRLYWYRQTLGQGPEFLTYFQNEAQLEKSRLLSDRFSAERPKGSFSTLEIQRTEQGDSAMYLCASSVGGGNYQPQHFGDGTRLSIL.

The CDR3 sequence is CASRLVLAGDETQYF. In nucleotides, the CDR3 is TGTGCAAGTCGCTTAGTGTTAGCGGGAGATGAGACCCAGTACTTC. The chain joins TRBV12-2 to TRBJ2-5; TRBD2, the table's D call, lacks a check against the DNA. TRBV12-2 is noted as a pseudogene. The CDR3 is 15 residues long.

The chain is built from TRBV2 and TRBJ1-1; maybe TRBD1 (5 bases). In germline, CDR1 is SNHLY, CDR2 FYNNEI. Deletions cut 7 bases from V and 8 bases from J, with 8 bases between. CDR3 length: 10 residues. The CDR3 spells CASNQGEAFF. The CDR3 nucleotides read TGTGCCAGCAATCAGGGAGAAGCTTTCTTT.

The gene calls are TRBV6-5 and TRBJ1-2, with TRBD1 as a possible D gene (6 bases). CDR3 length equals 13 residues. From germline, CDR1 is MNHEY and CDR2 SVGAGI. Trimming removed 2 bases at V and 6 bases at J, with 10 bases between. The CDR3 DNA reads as TGTGCCAGCAGTTACGGACAGATTAATGGCTACACCTTC. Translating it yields CASSYGQINGYTF.

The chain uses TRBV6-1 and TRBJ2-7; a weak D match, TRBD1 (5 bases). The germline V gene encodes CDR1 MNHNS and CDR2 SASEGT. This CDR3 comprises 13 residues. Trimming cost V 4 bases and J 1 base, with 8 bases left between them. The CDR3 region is CASSVGDSYEQYF. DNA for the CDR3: TGTGCCAGCAGTGTAGGGGATTCCTACGAGCAGTACTTC.

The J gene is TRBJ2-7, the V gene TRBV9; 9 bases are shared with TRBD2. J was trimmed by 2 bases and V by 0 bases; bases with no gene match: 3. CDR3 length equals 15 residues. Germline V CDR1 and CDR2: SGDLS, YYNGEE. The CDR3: CASSVGASGAYEQYF. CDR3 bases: TGTGCCAGCAGCGTAGGGGCTAGCGGGGCCTACGAGCAGTACTTC.

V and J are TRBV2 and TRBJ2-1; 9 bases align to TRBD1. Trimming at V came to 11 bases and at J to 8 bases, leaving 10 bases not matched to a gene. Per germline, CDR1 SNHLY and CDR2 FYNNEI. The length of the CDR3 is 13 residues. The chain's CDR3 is CAARGTGFHEQFF. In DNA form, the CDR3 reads TGTGCCGCCAGGGGGACAGGGTTCCATGAGCAGTTCTTC.

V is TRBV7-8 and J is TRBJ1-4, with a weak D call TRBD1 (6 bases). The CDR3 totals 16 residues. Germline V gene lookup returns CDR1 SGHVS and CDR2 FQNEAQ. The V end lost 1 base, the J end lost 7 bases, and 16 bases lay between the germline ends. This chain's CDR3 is CASSLGLQGGVEKLFF. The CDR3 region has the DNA TGTGCCAGCAGCTTAGGGTTACAGGGAGGGGTTGAAAAACTGTTTTTT.

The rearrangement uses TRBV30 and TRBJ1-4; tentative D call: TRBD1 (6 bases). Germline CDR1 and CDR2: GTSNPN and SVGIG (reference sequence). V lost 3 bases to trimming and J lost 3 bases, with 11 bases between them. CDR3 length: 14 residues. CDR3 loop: CAWRRDTANEKLFF. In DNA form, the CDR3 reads TGTGCCTGGAGGAGGGACACCGCTAATGAAAAACTGTTTTTT.

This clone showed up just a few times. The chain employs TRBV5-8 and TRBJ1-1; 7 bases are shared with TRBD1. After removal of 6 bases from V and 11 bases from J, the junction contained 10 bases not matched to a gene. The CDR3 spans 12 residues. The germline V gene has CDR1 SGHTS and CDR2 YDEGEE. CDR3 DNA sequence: TGTGCCAGCACCCAACAGGGGCCGCATGCTTTCTTT. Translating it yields CASTQQGPHAFF.

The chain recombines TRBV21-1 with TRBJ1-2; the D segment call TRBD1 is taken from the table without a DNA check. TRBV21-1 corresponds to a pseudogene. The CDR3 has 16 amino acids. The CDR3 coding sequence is TGTGCCAGCAGCAAAGCGGGACAGCAAACTAACTATGGCTACACCTTC. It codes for CASSKAGQQTNYGYTF.

CDR3: CASSLFQNTEAFF. The DNA for the CDR3 is TGTGCCAGCAGCTTGTTTCAGAACACTGAAGCTTTCTTT. The chain employs TRBV5-6 and TRBJ1-1; no definite D call. V lost 1 base and J 1 base, leaving 5 bases between the germline ends. The CDR3 spans 13 residues. CDR1 is SGHDT and CDR2 is YYEEEE in the germline V gene. The full variable domain, with the rest looked up from reference TRBV5-6 and TRBJ1-1, is DAGVTQSPTHLIKTRGQQVTLRCSPKSGHDTVSWYQQALGQGPQFIFQYYEEEERQRGNFPDRFSGHQFPNYSSELNVNALLLGDSALYLCASSLFQNTEAFFGQGTRLTVV.

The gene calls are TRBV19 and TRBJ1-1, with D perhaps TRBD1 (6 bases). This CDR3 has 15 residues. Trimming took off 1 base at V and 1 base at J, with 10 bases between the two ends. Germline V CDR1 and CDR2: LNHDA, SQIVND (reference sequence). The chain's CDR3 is CASSIVWGQNTEAFF. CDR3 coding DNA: TGTGCCAGTAGTATAGTTTGGGGACAGAACACTGAAGCTTTCTTT.

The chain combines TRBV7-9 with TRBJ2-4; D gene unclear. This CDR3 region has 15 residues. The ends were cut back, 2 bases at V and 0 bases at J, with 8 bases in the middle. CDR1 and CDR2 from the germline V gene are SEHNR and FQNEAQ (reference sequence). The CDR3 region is CASSLPVLAKNIQYF. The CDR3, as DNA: TGTGCCAGCAGCTTACCGGTCCTAGCCAAAAACATTCAGTACTTC.

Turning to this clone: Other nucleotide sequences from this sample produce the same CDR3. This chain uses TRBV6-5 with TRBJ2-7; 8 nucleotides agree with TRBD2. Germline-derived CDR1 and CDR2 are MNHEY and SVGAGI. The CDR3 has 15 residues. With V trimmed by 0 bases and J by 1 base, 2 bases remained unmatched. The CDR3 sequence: CASSYSGGGSYEQYF. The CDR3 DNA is TGTGCCAGCAGTTACTCCGGGGGGGGTTCCTACGAGCAGTACTTC.

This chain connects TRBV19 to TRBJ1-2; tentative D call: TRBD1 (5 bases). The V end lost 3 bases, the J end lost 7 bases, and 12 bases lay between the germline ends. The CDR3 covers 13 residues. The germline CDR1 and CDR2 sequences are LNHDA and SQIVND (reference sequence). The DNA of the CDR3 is TGTGCCAGTAGTATGATCAGCAGGGCTGGCTACACCTTC. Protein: CASSMISRAGYTF.

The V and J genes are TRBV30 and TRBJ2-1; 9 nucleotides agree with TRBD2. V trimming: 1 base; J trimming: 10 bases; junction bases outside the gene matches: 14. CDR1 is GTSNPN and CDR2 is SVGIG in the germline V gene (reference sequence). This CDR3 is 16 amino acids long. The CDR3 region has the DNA TGTGCCTGGAGTGAAGCCGTTGGTAGCGGGGGAACCGAGCAGTTCTTC. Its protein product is CAWSEAVGSGGTEQFF.

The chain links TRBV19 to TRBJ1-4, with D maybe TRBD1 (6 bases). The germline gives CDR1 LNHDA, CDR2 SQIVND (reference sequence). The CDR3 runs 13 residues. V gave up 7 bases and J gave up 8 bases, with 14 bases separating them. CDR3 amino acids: CASTSLGAEKLFF. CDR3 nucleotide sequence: TGTGCCAGTACGAGCCTGGGGGCAGAAAAACTGTTTTTT.

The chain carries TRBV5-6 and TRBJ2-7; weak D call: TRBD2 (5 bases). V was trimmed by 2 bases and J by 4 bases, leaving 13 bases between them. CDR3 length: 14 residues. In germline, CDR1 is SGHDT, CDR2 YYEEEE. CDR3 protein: CASSLGGPPYEQYF. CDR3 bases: TGTGCCAGCAGCTTAGGCGGGCCACCATACGAGCAGTACTTC.

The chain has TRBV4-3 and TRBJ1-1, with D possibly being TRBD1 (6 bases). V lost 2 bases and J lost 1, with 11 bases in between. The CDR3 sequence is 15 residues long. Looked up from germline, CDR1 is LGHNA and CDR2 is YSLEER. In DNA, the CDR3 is TGCGCCAGCAGCCAACACAGGGCTGAGAACACTGAAGCTTTCTTT. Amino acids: CASSQHRAENTEAFF.

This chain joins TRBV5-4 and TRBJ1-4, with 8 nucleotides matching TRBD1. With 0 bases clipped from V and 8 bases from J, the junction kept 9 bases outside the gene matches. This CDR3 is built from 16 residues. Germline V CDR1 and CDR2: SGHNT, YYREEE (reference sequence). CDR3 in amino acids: CASSLGDQGAREKLFF. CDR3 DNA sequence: TGTGCCAGCAGCTTGGGGGATCAGGGGGCGAGGGAAAAACTGTTTTTT.

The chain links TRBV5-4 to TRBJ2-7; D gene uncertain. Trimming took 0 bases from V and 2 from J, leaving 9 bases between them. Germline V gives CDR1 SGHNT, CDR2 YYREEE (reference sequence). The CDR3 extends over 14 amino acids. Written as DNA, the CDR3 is TGTGCCAGCAGCTTGGACGGCGGCACCTACGAGCAGTACTTC. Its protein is CASSLDGGTYEQYF.

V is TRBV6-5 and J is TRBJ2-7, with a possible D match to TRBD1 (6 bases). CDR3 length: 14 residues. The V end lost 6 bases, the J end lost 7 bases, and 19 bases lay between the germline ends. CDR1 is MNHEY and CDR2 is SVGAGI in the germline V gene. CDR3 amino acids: CASSRPRGSREQYF. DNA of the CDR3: TGTGCCAGCAGCCGTCCCAGGGGTTCGCGAGAGCAGTACTTC.

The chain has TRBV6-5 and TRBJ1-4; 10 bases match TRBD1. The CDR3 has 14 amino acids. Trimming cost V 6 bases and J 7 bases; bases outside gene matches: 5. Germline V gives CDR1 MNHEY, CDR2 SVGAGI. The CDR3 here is CASSSGTGAEKLFF. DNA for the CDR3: TGTGCCAGCAGCTCCGGGACAGGGGCTGAAAAACTGTTTTTT.

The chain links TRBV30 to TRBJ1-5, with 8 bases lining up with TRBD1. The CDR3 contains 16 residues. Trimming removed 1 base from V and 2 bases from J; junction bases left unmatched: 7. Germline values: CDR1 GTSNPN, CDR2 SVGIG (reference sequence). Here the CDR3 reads CAWSGPGQGGNQPQHF. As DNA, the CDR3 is TGTGCCTGGAGTGGCCCCGGACAGGGTGGCAATCAGCCCCAGCATTTT.

CDR3 sequence (DNA): TGCGCCAGCACCCGAGAAGGGGGCGAGTCCTACAATGAGCAGTTCTTC. Residues: CASTREGGESYNEQFF. V gene TRBV4-1 combines with J gene TRBJ2-1; 7 bases are a match to TRBD1. The V gene's germline CDR1 is MGHRA and CDR2 YSYEKL. The trim removed 7 bases at V and 1 base at J, leaving 10 bases unmatched. The CDR3 loop spans 16 amino acids.

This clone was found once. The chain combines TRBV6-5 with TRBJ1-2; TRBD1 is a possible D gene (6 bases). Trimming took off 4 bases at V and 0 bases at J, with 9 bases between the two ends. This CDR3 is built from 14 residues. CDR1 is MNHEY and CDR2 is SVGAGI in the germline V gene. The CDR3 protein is CASSFNRANYGYTF. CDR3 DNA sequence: TGTGCCAGCAGTTTTAACAGGGCTAACTATGGCTACACCTTC.